Presented here are 29 T cell receptor beta chains from one specimen sequenced in a study of cytomegalovirus exposure and HLA in healthy donors. PCR amplification relied on 60 Vbeta primers (plus 13 Jbeta primers). Sequenced by immunoSEQ multiplex PCR; TCRdb stores in-frame clones only, minus some. The table lists tens of thousands of clones, less than 75% of them singletons. The sample taken for sequencing was PBMCs. The receptors were sampled from a woman between 45 and 65 years old in good health and CMV-seropositive.

The chain is built from TRBV4-2 and TRBJ2-5; 9 nucleotides match TRBD2. Germline V gene lookup returns CDR1 LGHNA and CDR2 YNFKEQ. This CDR3 contains 15 residues. Trimming cost V 4 bases and J 5 bases; bases outside gene matches: 8. Here the CDR3 DNA reads TGTGCCAGCAGCCGGGGCGGGGGGGCACGGGAGACCCAGTACTTC. Its protein product is CASSRGGGARETQYF.

CDR3 sequence (DNA): TGTGCCAGCAGCACGAGCGGGAGTGGTCCGAAGAGGCAGTACTTC. Protein: CASSTSGSGPKRQYF. The chain links TRBV11-1 to TRBJ2-7; TRBD2 matches 8 bases. Germline V gives CDR1 SGHAT, CDR2 FQDESV (reference sequence). This CDR3 has 15 amino acids. The J segment lost 9 bases and the V segment lost 5 bases, leaving 15 bases of the junction unmatched.

The chain combines TRBV20-1 with TRBJ1-1; no clear D. Germline CDR1 DFQATT, CDR2 SNEGSKA (reference sequence). V dropped 3 bases and J dropped 3 bases, with 5 bases sitting between them. There are 11 residues in the CDR3. The CDR3 nucleotides are TGCAGTGCTAGGAGGGACACTGAAGCTTTCTTT. The encoded protein is CSARRDTEAFF.

V usage is TRBV2 and J usage is TRBJ2-1; 8 bases are shared with TRBD2. From germline, CDR1 is SNHLY and CDR2 FYNNEI. V lost 6 bases to trimming and J lost 4 bases; unmatched junction nucleotides: 5. This CDR3 is built from 14 residues. This CDR3 reads CASSRGGMYNEQFF. CDR3 DNA sequence: TGTGCCAGCAGCCGGGGGGGGATGTACAATGAGCAGTTCTTC.

The chain couples TRBV5-5 to TRBJ1-5, with 8 bases identical to TRBD1. The ends lost 1 base at V and 6 bases at J; junction bases unmatched: 6. The CDR3 is 15 residues long. Looked up from germline, CDR1 is SGHKS and CDR2 is YYEKEE (reference sequence). CDR3 bases: TGTGCCAGCAGCTTGTTAGCAGGGGGCCCTCAGCCCCAGCATTTT. As protein: CASSLLAGGPQPQHF.

V usage is TRBV5-1 and J usage is TRBJ2-3, with 9 bases identical to TRBD2. The CDR3 contains 16 residues. Trimming took 3 bases from V and 0 from J; bases not matched to a gene: 5. Germline-derived CDR1 and CDR2 are SGHRS and YFSETQ. Here the CDR3 DNA reads TGCGCCAGCAGCTCTCGACTAGCGGTTAGCACAGATACGCAGTATTTT. Amino acid sequence: CASSSRLAVSTDTQYF.

The V call is TRBV2, the J call TRBJ1-1; no definite D call. The CDR3 loop spans 10 amino acids. Germline CDR1 reads SNHLY; CDR2 reads FYNNEI. The V end lost 4 bases, the J end lost 9 bases, and 6 bases lay between the germline ends. The CDR3 spells CASSAGKAFF. The CDR3 DNA sequence: TGTGCCAGCAGTGCGGGAAAAGCTTTCTTT.

This clone was observed once. The rearrangement links TRBV7-6 to TRBJ2-5, with TRBD2 identical over 8 bases. Germline V gene sequence: CDR1 SGHVS, CDR2 FNYEAQ. The CDR3 is 17 amino acids. The J segment lost 2 bases and the V segment lost 4 bases, leaving 12 bases of the junction unmatched. The CDR3 bases are TGTGCCAGCAGCTCCCGGGGGGGCAGGGGAGGACAAGAGACCCAGTACTTC. Protein: CASSSRGGRGGQETQYF.

The chain employs TRBV7-8 and TRBJ2-3; 7 bases are a match to TRBD2. The germline CDR1 and CDR2 sequences are SGHVS and FQNEAQ. The CDR3 totals 15 residues. The V segment lost 7 bases and the J segment 7 bases; nucleotides outside the gene matches: 14. The DNA of the CDR3 is TGTGCCAGCACCCGGGACTATCTTCCCACGAATACGCAGTATTTT. It specifies CASTRDYLPTNTQYF.

This chain links TRBV6-1 with TRBJ2-7; D unresolved. Germline CDR1 reads MNHNS; CDR2 reads SASEGT. The CDR3 runs 11 residues. Trimming took 4 bases from V and 7 from J, leaving 8 bases between them. CDR3 sequence (DNA): TGTGCCAGCAGTGGATCACATGAGCAGTACTTC. Translation: CASSGSHEQYF.

The sample holds a few counts of this clone. The rearrangement joins TRBV5-1 to TRBJ2-3; 7 bases agree with TRBD1. The V segment lost 0 bases and the J segment 6 bases; nucleotides outside the gene matches: 4. Germline CDR1 SGHRS, CDR2 YFSETQ. The CDR3 is 14 amino acids. The CDR3 here is CASSLGRGIDTQYF. The CDR3 region has the DNA TGCGCCAGCAGCTTGGGCAGGGGGATCGATACGCAGTATTTT. Together with reference TRBV5-1 and TRBJ2-3, the CDR3 gives the full variable domain: KAGVTQTPRYLIKTRGQQVTLSCSPISGHRSVSWYQQTPGQGLQFLFEYFSETQRNKGNFPGRFSGRQFSNSRSEMNVSTLELGDSALYLCASSLGRGIDTQYFGPGTRLTVL.

V usage is TRBV28 and J usage is TRBJ1-2; 8 nucleotides agree with TRBD1. The length of the CDR3 is 14 residues. The germline V gene encodes CDR1 MDHEN and CDR2 SYDVKM. The ends lost 4 bases at V and 3 bases at J; junction bases unmatched: 4. CDR3 sequence: CASSSQGADYGYTF. The CDR3, as DNA: TGTGCCAGCAGTTCTCAGGGGGCTGACTATGGCTACACCTTC.

This clone has just a few counts. The chain links TRBV30 to TRBJ1-3; D not resolved. V shed 2 bases and J shed 0 bases, with 14 bases lying between them. The CDR3 consists of 16 residues. CDR1 GTSNPN and CDR2 SVGIG come from the germline V gene (reference sequence). CDR3 region: CAWSPQTILSGNTIYF. Written as DNA, the CDR3 is TGTGCCTGGAGTCCACAAACAATTCTCTCTGGAAACACCATATATTTT.

This clone is deemed medium-sized. The chain recombines TRBV10-3 with TRBJ1-1, with D possibly matching TRBD1 (5 bases). The germline V and J ends were trimmed by 6 bases and 0 bases, with 8 bases remaining between them. The CDR3 consists of 13 residues. Germline values: CDR1 ENHRY, CDR2 SYGVKD. The CDR3 spells CAIRQGMNTEAFF. The CDR3 coding sequence is TGTGCCATCAGGCAGGGAATGAACACTGAAGCTTTCTTT.

The chain carries TRBV27 and TRBJ2-5; the D gene is possibly TRBD1 (6 bases). This CDR3 comprises 14 residues. V shed 1 base and J shed 7 bases, with 13 bases lying between them. From germline, CDR1 is MNHEY and CDR2 SMNVEV (reference sequence). The CDR3 sequence: CASSLYGGEGTQYF. The CDR3 bases are TGTGCCAGCAGTTTATATGGGGGCGAGGGGACCCAGTACTTC.

In its sample, this clone was seen once. This rearrangement joins TRBV28 to TRBJ2-7; 7 bases fit TRBD1. The CDR3 extends over 13 amino acids. Trimming removed 6 bases from V and 3 bases from J; junction bases left unmatched: 5. Per the germline V gene, CDR1 is MDHEN and CDR2 is SYDVKM. This CDR3 is CASSPWDSYEQYF. DNA for the CDR3: TGTGCCAGCAGCCCTTGGGACAGCTACGAGCAGTACTTC.

The chain couples TRBV9 to TRBJ2-3, with 7 bases identical to TRBD2. The germline gives CDR1 SGDLS, CDR2 YYNGEE. V dropped 0 bases and J dropped 2; count of bases not matched to a gene: 6. The length of the CDR3 is 16 residues. The CDR3 here is CASSVVAAGNTDTQYF. The DNA for the CDR3 is TGTGCCAGCAGCGTAGTGGCAGCGGGAAACACAGATACGCAGTATTTT.

The rearrangement joins TRBV28 to TRBJ1-2; 9 nucleotides line up with TRBD1. The J segment lost 3 bases and the V segment lost 6 bases, leaving 8 bases of the junction unmatched. The CDR3 contains 15 residues. Germline V gene lookup returns CDR1 MDHEN and CDR2 SYDVKM. DNA of the CDR3: TGTGCCAGCAGCACCACCGGGACAGGGCACTATGGCTACACCTTC. Its protein product is CASSTTGTGHYGYTF.

The rearrangement uses TRBV19 and TRBJ1-6; 7 nucleotides agree with TRBD1. Germline loops: CDR1 LNHDA, CDR2 SQIVND (reference sequence). The CDR3 spans 16 residues. V was pared by 9 bases and J by 4 bases, with 12 bases of the junction left unmatched. The CDR3 DNA reads TGTGCCAGCCCCCGGACCCTCAGGGGGTATAATTCACCCCTCCACTTT. This encodes CASPRTLRGYNSPLHF.

The CDR3, as DNA: TGTGCCAGCAGCCAACCAACGCTAGCCGGCGAAGAGACCCAGTACTTC. Encoded protein: CASSQPTLAGEETQYF. The chain is built from TRBV4-2 and TRBJ2-5; a possible D gene is TRBD2 (5 bases). Trimming took 2 bases from V and 3 from J, leaving 16 bases between them. CDR1 and CDR2 from the germline V gene are LGHNA and YNFKEQ. CDR3 size: 16 residues.

The chain is built from TRBV7-3 and TRBJ2-3; D gene unclear. The germline CDR1 and CDR2 sequences are SGHTA and FQGTGA. Trimming took off 5 bases at V and 6 bases at J, with 9 bases between the two ends. This CDR3 comprises 12 residues. CDR3 sequence: CASSPGADTQYF. The CDR3 region has the DNA TGTGCCAGCAGCCCCGGTGCGGATACGCAGTATTTT.

V usage is TRBV19 and J usage is TRBJ2-7, with TRBD2 matching over 11 bases. From germline, CDR1 is LNHDA and CDR2 SQIVND (reference sequence). J gave up 2 bases and V 5 bases, and 5 bases lay outside the gene matches. The CDR3 is 15 amino acids. The CDR3 spells CASSWGLAATYEQYF. The CDR3 DNA reads TGTGCCAGTAGTTGGGGACTAGCGGCCACCTACGAGCAGTACTTC.

The J gene is TRBJ2-1, the V gene TRBV28, with TRBD1 as a possible D gene (6 bases). The CDR3 is made up of 15 amino acids. Trimming took 2 bases from V and 2 from J, leaving 10 bases between them. Germline CDR1 reads MDHEN; CDR2 reads SYDVKM. In nucleotides, the CDR3 is TGTGCCAGCAGTTTAAGGGGGTTTCCCTACAATGAGCAGTTCTTC. It yields the protein CASSLRGFPYNEQFF.

This chain links TRBV2 with TRBJ2-7, with D possibly being TRBD2 (5 bases). CDR3 size: 12 residues. V was trimmed by 8 bases and J by 5 bases, leaving 13 bases between them. CDR1 is SNHLY and CDR2 is FYNNEI in the germline V gene. Here the CDR3 DNA reads TGTGCCAGCGAGCTAGCCGGGCACGAGCAGTACTTC. Amino acid sequence: CASELAGHEQYF.

The gene calls are TRBV18 and TRBJ1-2; tentatively, D is TRBD1 (5 bases). V dropped 3 bases and J dropped 1 base, with 12 bases sitting between them. Looked up from germline, CDR1 is KGHSH and CDR2 is LQKENI. The CDR3 spans 15 residues. DNA for the CDR3: TGTGCCAGCTCACCGGAGGGGATCCGTAACTATGGCTACACCTTC. This gives the protein CASSPEGIRNYGYTF.

V is TRBV27 and J is TRBJ2-2; 7 positions match TRBD2. Germline loops: CDR1 MNHEY, CDR2 SMNVEV (reference sequence). This CDR3 has 16 residues. V was clipped by 3 bases and J by 5 bases; unmatched bases: 9. CDR3: CASSFDLARGTGELFF. CDR3 coding DNA: TGTGCCAGCAGTTTTGATCTGGCGCGGGGGACCGGGGAGCTGTTTTTT.

This clone showed up just a few times. This chain connects TRBV4-3 to TRBJ1-2, with D uncertain. Trimming shortened V by 0 bases and J by 6 bases, and 17 bases separated the two germline ends. Germline CDR1 LGHNA, CDR2 YSLEER. The CDR3 totals 16 residues. DNA for the CDR3: TGCGCCAGCAGCCAAGATTGGAGTTTAGCGCTCCATGGCTACACCTTC. Translating it yields CASSQDWSLALHGYTF.

The V and J genes are TRBV10-3 and TRBJ2-7; 7 bases fit TRBD1. J lost 1 base, V lost 3 bases, and 15 bases had no gene match. The CDR3 length is 18 residues. Germline CDR1 is ENHRY and CDR2 is SYGVKD. The CDR3 loop is CAISDPRIGGEGSYEQYF. CDR3 DNA sequence: TGTGCCATCAGTGACCCCAGAATAGGGGGCGAAGGGTCCTACGAGCAGTACTTC.

This chain uses TRBV9 with TRBJ2-3, with 8 positions matching TRBD2. The CDR3 consists of 17 residues. The junction had 14 bases not matched to a gene; V was cut back by 0 bases and J by 8 bases. The germline CDR1 and CDR2 sequences are SGDLS and YYNGEE. The CDR3: CASSVAGGLGEQGTQYF. The CDR3 DNA reads as TGTGCCAGCAGCGTAGCCGGGGGACTAGGGGAGCAGGGTACGCAGTATTTT.